The entry below describes one TCR beta chain. Its specificity is not known. The data derive from a study of beta chain features in type 1 diabetes. Study summary: Investigators examined nearly 110,000,000 sorted cells across all samples. Study conclusions and caveats: Lower insertion and higher deletion counts appeared at VDJ junctions in type 1 diabetes patients. TCRB CDR3s were moderately but significantly shorter in Type 1 diabetes patients in all four CD4+ subsets. PCR might favor shorter templates, but any such skew would affect patients and controls equally.

Expressed TCRB transcripts were sequenced because the isolated RNA had all been reverse transcribed beforehand. Method: immunoSEQ multiplex PCR; TCRdb's copy keeps in-frame clones and lacks some. The sample has about 650,000 clones, roughly an eighth seen once. The authors sorted CD4+ naive, central memory, regulatory and stem cell-like memory cells via CD45RO/CCR7/CD25/CD127/CD95/CD27. V shed 10 bases and J shed 4 bases, with 20 bases lying between them. The CDR3 is made up of 14 amino acids. Per the germline V gene, CDR1 is LNHDA and CDR2 is SQIVND (reference sequence). The sequenced sample was naive CD4+ T cells from blood. The rearrangement joins TRBV19 to TRBJ2-7; D assignment may be TRBD1 or TRBD2 (5 bases each). This TCR derives from a man in his thirties or forties with type 1 diabetes. This CDR3 is CATSSPGTGYEQYF. CDR3 in DNA: TGTGCCACCTCCTCGCCGGGGACCGGGTACGAGCAGTACTTC.